The text below deals with one TCR beta chain. The antigen is unknown. Produced via immunoSEQ multiplex PCR; TCRdb's table is partial and in-frame only. This table has fewer than 85,000 clones, around 86% appearing once. Samples of blood were obtained at baseline, on cycle 4 day 1, and on cycle 7 day 1. The data belong to a study of OX40 agonist ivuxolimab in advanced cancers. Looking at the study overall: Among those enrolled, mean age was about 62 years (range roughly 20 to 85) and 82.7% were male. Study-wide findings and caveats: Part of the nonresponder group also had normalized T-cell clonal expansion that was low. CD4+ and CD8+ blood T cells expanded clonally by week 6 at 0.1 to 3.0 mg/kg.

The germline gives CDR1 SGHTA, CDR2 FQGTGA. V was pared by 1 base and J by 5 bases, with 12 bases between. CDR3 size: 14 residues. V gene TRBV7-3 combines with J gene TRBJ2-7; possible D gene TRBD1, 6 bases. The source material was CD4+ or CD8+ T cells sorted from blood, sampled in a trial of the OX40 agonist ivuxolimab. The sequence was obtained from an adult with an advanced solid tumor such as melanoma, head and neck, liver or kidney cancer. The CDR3 here is CASSLSQGRNEQYF. CDR3 nucleotides: TGTGCCAGCAGCTTAAGCCAGGGGCGAAACGAGCAGTACTTC.